The rows below give T cell receptor beta chains drawn from one sample of a study of OX40 agonist ivuxolimab in advanced cancers. The table came from immunoSEQ multiplex PCR; TCRdb's copy has only in-frame clones and leaves some out. This table holds 75,000 to 95,000 clones, about 87% found once. The specimen comprised CD4+ or CD8+ T cells sorted from blood, sampled in a trial of the OX40 agonist ivuxolimab. The receptors shown here come from an adult with an advanced solid tumor such as melanoma, head and neck, liver or kidney cancer. Both conserved end residues are part of each CDR3. D genes are given only for firm matches. Clone size appears in some rows only: once, few, many, or a class for an expanded clone.

TRBV7-9	NA	NA	TRBJ2-7	TGTGCCAGCAGCTTAACAGACGGGAGCTCCTACGAGCAGTACTTC	CASSLTDGSSYEQYF
TRBV7-9	NA	NA	TRBJ2-5	TGTGCCAGCAGCTTAGAGCACAGGCGGTTCCAAGAGACCCAGTACTTC	CASSLEHRRFQETQYF
TRBV28	NA	TRBD1	TRBJ1-1	TGTGCCAGCGATACCCCAGACAGGGATGGCACTGAAGCTTTCTTT	CASDTPDRDGTEAFF
TRBV14	NA	TRBD1	TRBJ1-2	TGTGCCAGCAGCCAATCTCAAGGGACAGGGATCGGACTACCGAACTATGGCTACACCTTC	CASSQSQGTGIGLPNYGYTF
TRBV5-1	NA	NA	TRBJ2-2	TGCGCCAGCAGCTTAGTGAGAGGGGGGCGATCCACCGGGGAGCTGTTTTTT	CASSLVRGGRSTGELFF
TRBV6-5	NA	NA	TRBJ2-3	TGTGCCAGCAGTTACTCACGGGGCTATAGCACAGATACGCAGTATTTT	CASSYSRGYSTDTQYF
TRBV5-4	NA	TRBD2	TRBJ2-7	TGTGCCAGCACTCCAGACAACGGGAGGGCCCACGAGCAGTACTTC	CASTPDNGRAHEQYF
TRBV9	NA	NA	TRBJ2-1	TGTGCCAGCAGCGTAGGAGGCTCCTACAATGAGCAGTTCTTC	CASSVGGSYNEQFF
TRBV6-1	NA	TRBD1	TRBJ2-1	TGTGCCAGCACCAAAAGGTTGGGACAGGACAATGAGCAGTTCTTC	CASTKRLGQDNEQFF
TRBV10-2	once	NA	TRBJ1-2	TGCGCCAGCAGTGCTTACAGTGACTATGGCTACACCTTC	CASSAYSDYGYTF
TRBV27	NA	NA	TRBJ1-2	TGTGCCAGCAGTTTAGGCCCAGGGTATGGCTACACCTTC	CASSLGPGYGYTF
TRBV27	NA	TRBD2	TRBJ2-3	TGTGCCAGCAGTTTCCCCTTGGGGCGGGAGAGGCCTACAGATACGCAGTATTTT	CASSFPLGRERPTDTQYF
TRBV4-2	NA	NA	TRBJ2-7	TGTGCCAGCAGCCAAGATGGACGGCCCTACGAGCAGTACTTC	CASSQDGRPYEQYF
TRBV6-5	NA	NA	TRBJ2-7	TGTGCCAGCGGGCAGGGGGGCTCCTACGAGCAGTACTTC	CASGQGGSYEQYF
TRBV11-3	NA	TRBD2	TRBJ2-7	TGTGCCAGCAGAGTCCTAGCGGGAGCCTACGAGCAGTACTTC	CASRVLAGAYEQYF
TRBV6-5	once	NA	TRBJ2-7	TGTGCCAGCAGTTACTCGGCGCTAACCGTCTACGAGCAGTACTTC	CASSYSALTVYEQYF
TRBV19	NA	TRBD1	TRBJ1-6	TGTGCCAGTAGTCGCACCGGACAGGGGGTCGAATCGTCGGGTTCACCCCTCCACTTT	CASSRTGQGVESSGSPLHF
TRBV2	once	TRBD2	TRBJ2-1	TGTGCCAGCAGTTGGTCGGGCCTAGCGGGACCCAATGAGCAGTTCTTC	CASSWSGLAGPNEQFF
TRBV30	NA	TRBD2	TRBJ2-1	TGTGCCTGGACTCATCCGGCTAGCGGGAGGGGGAATGAGCAGTTCTTC	CAWTHPASGRGNEQFF
TRBV6-6	NA	TRBD2	TRBJ2-7	TGTGCCAGCAGAGGGACTAGCGGGAGCTACGAGCAGTACTTC	CASRGTSGSYEQYF
TRBV7-2	once	TRBD1	TRBJ2-7	TGTGCCAGCAGCGGGCGGGACAGGGCCTCCTACGAGCAGTACTTC	CASSGRDRASYEQYF
TRBV2	NA	NA	TRBJ2-2	TGTGCCAGCAGTGATACCCGGAACACCGGGGAGCTGTTTTTT	CASSDTRNTGELFF
TRBV27	NA	TRBD1	TRBJ1-1	TGTGCCAGCAGTTGGACAGGTGGAGGGCTGAACACTGAAGCTTTCTTT	CASSWTGGGLNTEAFF
TRBV5-1	once	NA	TRBJ1-5	TGCGCCAGCAGCTTGGATGCGGGCAATCAGCCCCAGCATTTT	CASSLDAGNQPQHF
TRBV28	NA	NA	TRBJ2-3	TGTGCCAGCAGTTTACAGGGATTAAGCACAGATACGCAGTATTTT	CASSLQGLSTDTQYF
TRBV18	NA	TRBD1	TRBJ1-4	TGTGCCAGCTCACCAAGGGACAGGGGGCGCGTAAATGAAAAACTGTTTTTT	CASSPRDRGRVNEKLFF
TRBV9	NA	TRBD1	TRBJ1-1	TGTGCCAGCAGCGTAGGGAGGACAGGGGCGGGGGCTTTCTTT	CASSVGRTGAGAFF
TRBV30	NA	NA	TRBJ1-6	TGTGCCTGGAGTGATCTTAGCTACGGAGCAGATTCACCCCTCCACTTT	CAWSDLSYGADSPLHF
TRBV14	NA	TRBD1	TRBJ1-4	TGTGCCAGCAGCCAAGTATTTGCAGGACAGGCGAATGAAAAACTGTTTTTT	CASSQVFAGQANEKLFF
TRBV4-1	NA	NA	TRBJ2-3	TGCGCCAGCAGCCAAAGTCCGAAATTAGATACGCAGTATTTT	CASSQSPKLDTQYF
TRBV7-2	NA	TRBD1	TRBJ2-6	TGTGCCAGCAGGGGGGACAGGGGCTCTGGGGCCAACGTCCTGACTTTC	CASRGDRGSGANVLTF
TRBV9	NA	NA	TRBJ1-2	TGTGCCAGCAGCGGAGGGCCTGGCTACACCTTC	CASSGGPGYTF
TRBV4-1	NA	NA	TRBJ1-5	TGCGCCAGCAGCCACCTCCGGGACGGGGACAATCAGCCCCAGCATTTT	CASSHLRDGDNQPQHF
TRBV10-3	NA	NA	TRBJ1-1	TGTGCCATCAGCTACAGGCCCGAACTAGAAGCTTTCTTT	CAISYRPELEAFF
TRBV28	NA	NA	TRBJ1-1	TGTGCCAGCAGGACTCCTGATTCCAGGGGTACTGAAGCTTTCTTT	CASRTPDSRGTEAFF
TRBV7-6	NA	TRBD1	TRBJ2-1	TGTGCCAGCAGCCGGGACAGGGGGCGCTTAAATGAGCAGTTCTTC	CASSRDRGRLNEQFF
TRBV5-4	once	NA	TRBJ1-2	TGTGCCAGCAGCCCCGCAGGGGATCACTATGGCTACACCTTC	CASSPAGDHYGYTF
TRBV19	NA	TRBD2	TRBJ2-1	TGTGCCAGTAGTATATACGGACTAGCGGTCAACTCCTACAATGAGCAGTTCTTC	CASSIYGLAVNSYNEQFF
TRBV25-1	NA	TRBD1	TRBJ2-5	TGTGCCAGCAGTCCCAGACAGGGGATGGGCCAAGAGACCCAGTACTTC	CASSPRQGMGQETQYF
TRBV28	NA	TRBD2	TRBJ2-3	TGTGCCAGCAGGTCTAGCGGGGACAGCACAGATACGCAGTATTTT	CASRSSGDSTDTQYF
TRBV5-1	NA	NA	TRBJ2-5	TGCGCCAGCAGCTTGTCAGGGCTGGAGACCCAGTACTTC	CASSLSGLETQYF
TRBV4-2	NA	NA	TRBJ1-2	TGTGCCAGCAGCTTGTGGCAGGCCCCTAACTATGGCTACACCTTC	CASSLWQAPNYGYTF